Following are 2 T cell receptor beta chains from one sample sequenced in a study of neurological immune-mediated disorders. TCRdb reanalysed the 5' RACE reads using MiXCR and keeps one entry per CDR3 protein. The sample carries about 16,000 distinct CDR3 sequences, roughly 21% recorded once. Material for sequencing was PBMCs. These receptors were taken from a man aged 50-59 years in good health.

This clonotype was seen many times. The chain is built from TRBV6-2 or TRBV6-3 and TRBJ2-7, with 8 bases lining up with TRBD1. The CDR3 runs to 14 residues. V was clipped by 5 bases and J by 2 bases; unmatched bases: 5. Germline CDR1 MNHEY, CDR2 SVGEGT. CDR3 in amino acids: CASSETGEAYEQYF. In DNA form, the CDR3 reads TGTGCCAGCAGTGAGACAGGGGAGGCCTACGAGCAGTACTTC.

Turning to this clonotype: A read error is possible here, since a much larger clone lies one base away. This sequence joins TRBV6-2 or TRBV6-3 and TRBJ2-7, with D possibly matching TRBD2 (6 bases). TRBJ2-5 explains the end of the DNA better; the J call may be wrong. In germline, CDR1 is MNHEY, CDR2 SVGEGT. The CDR3 runs 15 residues. CDR3 in amino acids: CASSPYGSRAKTQYF. For the CDR3, the DNA is TGTGCCAGCAGTCCCTACGGGAGCCGGGCAAAGACCCAGTACTTC.